The 7 T cell receptor beta chains listed next were all sequenced from one sample in a study of blood T cells in healthy people across ages. The second PCR ran roughly 7 to 12 cycles with a sample-barcoded 5' primer and J-beta primers. One entry per CDR3 protein results from TCRdb running MiXCR on the 5' RACE reads. The data contain under 2 million distinct CDR3 sequences, around 36% of them singletons. What was sequenced was blood. These receptors were taken from a woman aged 30 to 39 in good health.

This clonotype was seen more than once but under ten times. The genes are TRBV7-9 and TRBJ1-1; D unresolved. Germline V gives CDR1 SEHNR, CDR2 FQNEAQ (reference sequence). This CDR3 contains 14 residues. With 5 bases removed from V and 7 bases from J, the gap between germline ends came to 17 bases. For the CDR3, the DNA is TGTGCCAGCAGCGCCTTCGGAGTTAAGGATGAAGCTTTCTTT. Encoded protein: CASSAFGVKDEAFF.

CDR3 protein: CASSQGVGSEAFF. Written as DNA, the CDR3 is TGTGCCAGCAGCCAGGGGGTAGGGTCTGAAGCTTTCTTT. J is TRBJ1-1 and V is TRBV3-1, with D maybe TRBD1 (5 bases). Trimming removed 3 bases at V and 6 bases at J, with 11 bases between. The CDR3 is 13 residues long. Germline assignment: CDR1 LGHDT and CDR2 YNNKEL (reference sequence).

This clonotype was seen a single time. V is TRBV6-5 and J is TRBJ2-3; no firm D call. V lost 6 bases and J lost 3, with 10 bases in between. The CDR3 extends over 13 amino acids. Germline CDR1 is MNHEY and CDR2 is SVGAGI. The CDR3 nucleotides read TGTGCCAGCAGGACCCGAAGGACAGATACGCAGTATTTT. Amino acids: CASRTRRTDTQYF.

V gene TRBV7-2 combines with J gene TRBJ2-5; a weak D match, TRBD1 (5 bases). The CDR3 loop spans 19 amino acids. Germline loops: CDR1 SGHTA, CDR2 FQGNSA. Deletions cut 4 bases from V and 0 bases from J, with 24 bases between. CDR3 in amino acids: CASSSRKYLLTENQETQYF. In nucleotides, the CDR3 is TGTGCCAGCAGCTCCCGGAAATACCTGCTGACAGAGAACCAAGAGACCCAGTACTTC.

This chain links TRBV6-2 or TRBV6-3 with TRBJ2-5, with no clear D. Near its end, the DNA agrees better with TRBJ2-7, so the J call may be wrong. The CDR3 runs 14 residues. CDR1 and CDR2 from the germline V gene are MNHEY and SVGEGT. As DNA, the CDR3 is TGTGCCAGCAGTCCCAACCTTCAAATCTACGAGCAGTACTTC. Translation gives CASSPNLQIYEQYF.

The gene calls are TRBV11-2 and TRBJ2-1; 11 nucleotides line up with TRBD2. The DNA end lines up better with TRBJ2-7; the J call may be wrong. The CDR3 spans 15 residues. From germline, CDR1 is SGHAT and CDR2 FQNNGV. The CDR3, as DNA: TGTGCCAGCAGAGGGGAGCTAGCGGGGGGCTATGAGCAGTACTTC. Its translation is CASRGELAGGYEQYF.

In its sample, this clonotype was seen a few times. The CDR3 loop reads CASSLNPGEQYF. As DNA, the CDR3 is TGTGCCAGCAGCCTTAACCCTGGGGAGCAGTACTTC. The rearrangement joins TRBV12-3 or TRBV12-4 to TRBJ2-7; D is uncertain. This CDR3 has 12 amino acids. V lost 6 bases and J lost 7, with 13 bases in between.